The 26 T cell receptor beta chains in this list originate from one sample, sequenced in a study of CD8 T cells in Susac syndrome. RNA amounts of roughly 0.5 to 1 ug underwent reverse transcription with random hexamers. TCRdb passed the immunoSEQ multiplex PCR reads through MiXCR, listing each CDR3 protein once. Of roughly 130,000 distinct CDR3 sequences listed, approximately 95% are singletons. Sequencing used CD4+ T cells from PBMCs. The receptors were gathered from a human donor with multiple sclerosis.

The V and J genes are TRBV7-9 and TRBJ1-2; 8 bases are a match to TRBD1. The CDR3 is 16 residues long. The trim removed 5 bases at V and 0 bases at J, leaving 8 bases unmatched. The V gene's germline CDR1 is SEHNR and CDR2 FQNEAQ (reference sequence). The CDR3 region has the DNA TGTGCCAGCAGCGCGCAGGGGGCGCAGGCTAACTATGGCTACACCTTC. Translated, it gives CASSAQGAQANYGYTF. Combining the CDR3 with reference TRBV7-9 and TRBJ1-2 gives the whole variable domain DTGVSQNPRHKITKRGQNVTFRCDPISEHNRLYWYRQTLGQGPEFLTYFQNEAQLEKSRLLSDRFSAERPKGSFSTLEIQRTEQGDSAMYLCASSAQGAQANYGYTFGSGTRLTVV.

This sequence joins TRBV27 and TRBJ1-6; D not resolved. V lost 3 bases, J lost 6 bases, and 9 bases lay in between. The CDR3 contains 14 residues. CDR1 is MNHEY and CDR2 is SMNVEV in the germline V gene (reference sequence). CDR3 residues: CASSFGDTNSPLHF. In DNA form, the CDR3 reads TGTGCCAGCAGTTTCGGGGATACTAATTCACCCCTCCACTTT.

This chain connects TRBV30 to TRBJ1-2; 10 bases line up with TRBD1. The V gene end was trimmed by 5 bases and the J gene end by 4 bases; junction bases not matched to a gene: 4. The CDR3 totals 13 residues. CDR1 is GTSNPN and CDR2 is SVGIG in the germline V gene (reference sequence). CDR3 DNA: TGTGCCTGGGGGACAGGGGTCTCCTATGGCTACACCTTC. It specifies CAWGTGVSYGYTF.

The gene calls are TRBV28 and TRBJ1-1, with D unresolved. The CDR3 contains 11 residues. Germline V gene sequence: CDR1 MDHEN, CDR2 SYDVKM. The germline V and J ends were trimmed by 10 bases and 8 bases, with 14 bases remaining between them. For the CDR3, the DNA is TGTGCCATCCCGACATTCTCGGAAGCTTTCTTT. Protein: CAIPTFSEAFF.

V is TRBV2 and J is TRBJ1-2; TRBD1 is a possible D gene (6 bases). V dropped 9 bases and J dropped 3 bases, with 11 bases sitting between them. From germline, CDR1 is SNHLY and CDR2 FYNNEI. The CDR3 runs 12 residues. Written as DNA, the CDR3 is TGTGCCAGTGGGGACATTGACTATGGCTACACCTTC. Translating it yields CASGDIDYGYTF.

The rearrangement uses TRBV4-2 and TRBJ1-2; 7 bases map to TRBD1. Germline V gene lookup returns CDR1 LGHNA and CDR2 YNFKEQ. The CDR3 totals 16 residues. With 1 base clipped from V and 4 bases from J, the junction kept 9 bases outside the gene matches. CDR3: CASSQANLDRVYGYTF. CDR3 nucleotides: TGTGCCAGCAGCCAAGCGAATCTTGACAGGGTCTATGGCTACACCTTC.

CDR3 residues: CASSFNIRYGYTF. In nucleotides, the CDR3 is TGTGCCAGCAGCTTTAATATCCGCTATGGCTACACCTTC. The V and J genes are TRBV7-6 and TRBJ1-2; D is unclear. Trimming cost V 3 bases and J 4 bases, with 9 bases left between them. The CDR3 covers 13 residues. CDR1 is SGHVS, CDR2 FNYEAQ, per germline.

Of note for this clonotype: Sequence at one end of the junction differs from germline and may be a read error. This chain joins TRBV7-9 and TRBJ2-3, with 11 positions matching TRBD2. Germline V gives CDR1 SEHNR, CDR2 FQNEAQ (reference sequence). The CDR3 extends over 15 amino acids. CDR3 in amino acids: CASSLAGGRTDTQYF. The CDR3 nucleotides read TGTGCCAGCAGCCTAGCGGGGGGACGCACAGATACGCAGTATTTT.

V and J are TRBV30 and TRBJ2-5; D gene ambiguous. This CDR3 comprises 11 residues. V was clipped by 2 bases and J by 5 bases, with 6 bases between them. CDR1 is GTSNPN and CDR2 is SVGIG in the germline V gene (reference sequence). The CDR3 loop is CAWSPQETQYF. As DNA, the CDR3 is TGTGCCTGGAGTCCGCAGGAGACCCAGTACTTC. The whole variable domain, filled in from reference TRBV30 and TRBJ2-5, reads SQTIHQWPATLVQPVGSPLSLECTVEGTSNPNLYWYRQAAGRGLQLLFYSVGIGQISSEVPQNLSASRPQDRQFILSSKKLLLSDSGFYLCAWSPQETQYFGPGTRLLVL.

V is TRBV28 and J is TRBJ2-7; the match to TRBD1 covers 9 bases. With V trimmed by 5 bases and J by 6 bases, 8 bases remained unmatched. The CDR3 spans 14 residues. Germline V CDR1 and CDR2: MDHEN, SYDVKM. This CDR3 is CASSPPGQGVEQYF. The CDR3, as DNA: TGTGCCAGCAGTCCACCGGGACAGGGTGTCGAGCAGTACTTC.

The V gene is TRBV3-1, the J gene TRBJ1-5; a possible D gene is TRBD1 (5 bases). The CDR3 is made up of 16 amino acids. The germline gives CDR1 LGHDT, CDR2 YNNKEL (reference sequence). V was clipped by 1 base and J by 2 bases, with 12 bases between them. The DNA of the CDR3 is TGTGCCAGCAGCCAAGGCCCCCAGGGTGGCAATCAGCCCCAGCATTTT. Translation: CASSQGPQGGNQPQHF.

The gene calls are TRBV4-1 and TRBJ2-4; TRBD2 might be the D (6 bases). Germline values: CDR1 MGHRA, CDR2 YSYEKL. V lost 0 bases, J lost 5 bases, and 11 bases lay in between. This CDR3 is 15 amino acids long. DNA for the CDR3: TGCGCCAGCAGCCAAGAGGCTGGGGAGGAAAACATTCAGTACTTC. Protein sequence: CASSQEAGEENIQYF.

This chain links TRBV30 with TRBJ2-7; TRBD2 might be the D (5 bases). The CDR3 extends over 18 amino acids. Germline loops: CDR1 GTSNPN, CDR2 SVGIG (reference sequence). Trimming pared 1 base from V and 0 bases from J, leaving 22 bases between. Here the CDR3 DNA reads TGTGCCTGGAGTGATTGGCTAGGACTGAAAATAAACTCCTACGAGCAGTACTTC. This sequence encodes CAWSDWLGLKINSYEQYF. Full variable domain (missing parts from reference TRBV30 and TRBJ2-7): SQTIHQWPATLVQPVGSPLSLECTVEGTSNPNLYWYRQAAGRGLQLLFYSVGIGQISSEVPQNLSASRPQDRQFILSSKKLLLSDSGFYLCAWSDWLGLKINSYEQYFGPGTRLTVT.

CDR3 coding DNA: TGTGCCAGCTCACTAATGTCCGGGACAGGGGGCGAAAAACTGTTTTTT. As protein: CASSLMSGTGGEKLFF. The rearrangement links TRBV18 to TRBJ1-4, with 12 nucleotides matching TRBD1. The CDR3 is 16 residues long. The trim removed 4 bases at V and 8 bases at J, leaving 8 bases unmatched. CDR1 is KGHSH and CDR2 is LQKENI in the germline V gene.

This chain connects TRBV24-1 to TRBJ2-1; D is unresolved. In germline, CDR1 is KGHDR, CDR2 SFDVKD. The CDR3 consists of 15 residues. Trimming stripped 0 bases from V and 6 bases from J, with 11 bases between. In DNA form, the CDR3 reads TGTGCCACCAGTGATTTGGACCCCTTGGCCAATGAGCAGTTCTTC. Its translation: CATSDLDPLANEQFF.

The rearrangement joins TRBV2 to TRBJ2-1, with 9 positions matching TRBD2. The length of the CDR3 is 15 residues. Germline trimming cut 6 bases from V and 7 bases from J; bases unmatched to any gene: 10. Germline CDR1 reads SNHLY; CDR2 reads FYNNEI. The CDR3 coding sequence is TGTGCCAGCAGAGGAACGCGGGGGGGCCCGAATGAGCAGTTCTTC. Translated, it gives CASRGTRGGPNEQFF.

The CDR3 is CASSLVPSDEQFF. CDR3 coding DNA: TGTGCCAGCAGCTTAGTACCATCCGATGAGCAGTTCTTC. The V call is TRBV7-6, the J call TRBJ2-1; D is unclear. V was clipped by 1 base and J by 8 bases, with 9 bases between them. Per the germline V gene, CDR1 is SGHVS and CDR2 is FNYEAQ. The CDR3 consists of 13 residues.

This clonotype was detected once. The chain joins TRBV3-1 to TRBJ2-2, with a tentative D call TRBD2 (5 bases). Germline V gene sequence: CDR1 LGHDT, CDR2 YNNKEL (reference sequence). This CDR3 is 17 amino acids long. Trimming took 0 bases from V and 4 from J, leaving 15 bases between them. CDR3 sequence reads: CASSQDTSGARTGELFF. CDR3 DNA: TGTGCCAGCAGCCAAGATACCAGCGGCGCCCGCACCGGGGAGCTGTTTTTT. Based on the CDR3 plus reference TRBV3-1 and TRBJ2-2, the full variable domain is DTAVSQTPKYLVTQMGNDKSIKCEQNLGHDTMYWYKQDSKKFLKIMFSYNNKELIINETVPNRFSPKSPDKAHLNLHINSLELGDSAVYFCASSQDTSGARTGELFFGEGSRLTVL.

CDR3 coding DNA: TGTGCCAGCAGCCAAGCCTCGGACGGGAACGGCAATCAGCCCCAGCATTTT. Translated, it gives CASSQASDGNGNQPQHF. This chain links TRBV4-2 with TRBJ1-5; D gene uncertain. Trimming took off 1 base at V and 2 bases at J, with 15 bases between the two ends. Germline CDR1 is LGHNA and CDR2 is YNFKEQ. This CDR3 region has 17 residues.

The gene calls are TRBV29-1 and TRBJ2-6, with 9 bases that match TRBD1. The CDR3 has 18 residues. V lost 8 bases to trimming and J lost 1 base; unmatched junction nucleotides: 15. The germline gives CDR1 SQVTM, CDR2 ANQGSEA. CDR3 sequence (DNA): TGCAGCCATGAGGCCCGGGACAGGGAAAGATCTGGGGCCAACGTCCTGACTTTC. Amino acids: CSHEARDRERSGANVLTF.

CDR3 residues: CASSSGFNQPQHF. The CDR3, as DNA: TGTGCCAGCAGCAGTGGTTTCAATCAGCCCCAGCATTTT. The chain carries TRBV12-3 or TRBV12-4 and TRBJ1-5; D not resolved. This CDR3 is built from 13 residues. Trimming cost V 6 bases and J 3 bases, with 9 bases left between them.

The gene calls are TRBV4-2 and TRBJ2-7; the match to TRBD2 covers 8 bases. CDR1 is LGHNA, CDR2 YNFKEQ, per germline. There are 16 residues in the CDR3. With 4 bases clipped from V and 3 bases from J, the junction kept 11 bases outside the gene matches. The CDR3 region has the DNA TGTGCCAGCAGCCCTAGGCTACTAGCGGACCTCTACGAGCAGTACTTC. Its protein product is CASSPRLLADLYEQYF.

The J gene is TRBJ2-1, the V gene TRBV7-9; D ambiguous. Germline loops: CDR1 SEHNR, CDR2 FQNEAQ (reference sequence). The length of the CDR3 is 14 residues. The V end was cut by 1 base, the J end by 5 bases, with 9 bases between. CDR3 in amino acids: CASSLVLLNNEQFF. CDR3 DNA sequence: TGTGCCAGCAGCTTAGTCCTCCTAAACAATGAGCAGTTCTTC.

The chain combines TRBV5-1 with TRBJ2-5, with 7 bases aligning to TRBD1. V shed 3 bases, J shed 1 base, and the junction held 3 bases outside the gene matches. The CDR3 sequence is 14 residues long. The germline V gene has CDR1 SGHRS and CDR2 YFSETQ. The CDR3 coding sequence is TGCGCCAGCAGCTCCACAGGGGCCCAAGAGACCCAGTACTTC. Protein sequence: CASSSTGAQETQYF.

CDR3 sequence: CSARPIWGDTGELFF. CDR3 in DNA: TGCAGTGCTAGACCTATTTGGGGGGACACCGGGGAGCTGTTTTTT. This chain joins TRBV20-1 and TRBJ2-2, with a weak D call TRBD2 (6 bases). CDR1 and CDR2 (germline): DFQATT, SNEGSKA (reference sequence). V was trimmed by 2 bases and J by 3 bases, leaving 13 bases between them. The length of the CDR3 is 15 residues.

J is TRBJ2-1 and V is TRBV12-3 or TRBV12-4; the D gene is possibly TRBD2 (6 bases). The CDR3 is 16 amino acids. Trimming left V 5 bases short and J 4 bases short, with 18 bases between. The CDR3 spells CASSLSGGREYNEQFF. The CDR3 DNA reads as TGTGCCAGCAGTCTCTCCGGGGGACGGGAATACAATGAGCAGTTCTTC.